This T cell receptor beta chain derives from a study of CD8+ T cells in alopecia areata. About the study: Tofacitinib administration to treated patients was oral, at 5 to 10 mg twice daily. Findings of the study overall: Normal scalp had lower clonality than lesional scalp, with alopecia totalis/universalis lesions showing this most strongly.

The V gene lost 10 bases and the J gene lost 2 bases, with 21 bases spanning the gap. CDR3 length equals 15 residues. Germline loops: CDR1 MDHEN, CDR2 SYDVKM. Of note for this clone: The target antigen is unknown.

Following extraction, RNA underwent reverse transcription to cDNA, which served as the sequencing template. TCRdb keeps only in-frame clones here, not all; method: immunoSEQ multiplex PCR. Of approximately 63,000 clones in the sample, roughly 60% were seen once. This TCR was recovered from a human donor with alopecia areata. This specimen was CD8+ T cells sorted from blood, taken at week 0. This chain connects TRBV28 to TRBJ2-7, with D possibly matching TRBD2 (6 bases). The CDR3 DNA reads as TGTGCCACCACAGAAATTCCGGGACTGACCTACGAGCAGTACTTC. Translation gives CATTEIPGLTYEQYF.